A selection of T cell receptor beta chains follows, all from one sample in a study of blood T cell repertoires in COVID-19. Sequencing used immunoSEQ multiplex PCR; TCRdb keeps in-frame clones, though not all of them. The sample yields about 170,000 clones, about 91% seen once. Sequencing was done on a sample of PBMCs or T cells enriched from blood (not recorded which). These receptor sequences come from a woman under 30 who had recovered from COVID-19. Both conserved end residues are part of each CDR3. D genes are given only for firm matches. Expanded clones get a size class; other rows say once, few or many, or leave the size out.

TRBV6-1	-	few	TRBJ1-1	CASSERVGENTEAFF	TGTGCCAGCAGTGAAAGGGTAGGGGAGAACACTGAAGCTTTCTTT
TRBV15	TRBD1	-	TRBJ2-7	CATSKYRDRVSYEQYF	TGTGCCACCAGCAAGTACCGGGACAGGGTCTCCTACGAGCAGTACTTC
TRBV5-1	-	-	TRBJ2-7	CASSFAGNEQYF	TGCGCCAGCAGCTTCGCAGGGAACGAGCAGTACTTC
TRBV28	TRBD1	-	TRBJ2-3	CASSSPGQGNTDTQYF	TGTGCCAGCAGTTCTCCGGGACAGGGTAACACAGATACGCAGTATTTT
TRBV10-3	-	-	TRBJ2-7	CAISDGVGSIRDYEQYF	TGTGCCATCAGTGACGGGGTCGGTAGTATCCGAGATTACGAGCAGTACTTC
TRBV7-9	-	-	TRBJ1-2	CASSLGPYGYTF	TGTGCCAGCAGCTTAGGGCCGTATGGCTACACCTTC
TRBV2	TRBD2	-	TRBJ2-1	CASSEGSGRALHEQFF	TGTGCCAGCAGTGAAGGGAGCGGGAGGGCCCTTCATGAGCAGTTCTTC
TRBV13	-	-	TRBJ2-2	CASSSDTGELFF	TGTGCCAGCAGCTCTGACACCGGGGAGCTGTTTTTT
TRBV30	TRBD1	-	TRBJ2-7	CAWSTRIGQGEQYF	TGTGCCTGGAGTACCCGGATAGGACAGGGGGAGCAGTACTTC
TRBV6-5	-	once	TRBJ1-2	CASSYFPVNYGYTF	TGTGCCAGCAGTTACTTTCCGGTAAACTATGGCTACACCTTC
TRBV28	-	-	TRBJ1-6	CASTEGPRWTPPSPLHF	TGTGCCAGCACGGAGGGGCCCCGTTGGACCCCCCCCTCACCCCTCCACTTT
TRBV9	-	-	TRBJ1-3	CASSVGGTGNTIYF	TGTGCCAGCAGCGTAGGAGGGACAGGAAACACCATATATTTT
TRBV28	TRBD1	-	TRBJ2-3	CASSRDRGRLDTQYF	TGTGCCAGCAGTAGGGACAGGGGGCGCCTAGATACGCAGTATTTT
TRBV5-1	-	-	TRBJ2-7	CASSLAPGAAYEQYF	TGCGCCAGCAGCTTGGCTCCAGGGGCGGCCTACGAGCAGTACTTC